The 5 T cell receptor beta chains below all came from one sample that was sequenced in a study of beta chain features in type 1 diabetes. Expressed TCRB transcripts were sequenced because the isolated RNA had all been reverse transcribed beforehand. Only in-frame clones appear in the TCRdb table, and some are missing; sequencing was by immunoSEQ multiplex PCR. The top ten hold approximately 0.85% of the sample, which has 150,000 to 200,000 clones, 7.8% seen once. These receptors' targets are unknown. Study-level points and caveats: Moderate yet significant TCRB CDR3 shortening was seen in Type 1 diabetes patients in all four CD4+ subsets.

The sample taken for sequencing was central memory CD4+ T cells from blood. All receptors derive from a woman in her 40s with type 1 diabetes.

This clone was counted a few times. The junction shows a germline mismatch at one end, possibly a read error. The chain combines TRBV28 with TRBJ2-4; TRBD2 is a possible D gene (5 bases). CDR1 and CDR2 (germline): MDHEN, SYDVKM. This CDR3 contains 13 residues. CDR3 sequence (DNA): TGTGCCAGCAGTTTCCTAGCCCAAAACATTCAGTACTTC. Translation gives CASSFLAQNIQYF.

This rearrangement joins TRBV7-9 to TRBJ1-2; 10 bases are shared with TRBD1. In germline, CDR1 is SEHNR, CDR2 FQNEAQ (reference sequence). The CDR3 contains 15 residues. J lost 7 bases, V lost 5 bases, and 10 bases had no gene match. In DNA form, the CDR3 reads TGTGCCAGCAGCCGAACCGACAGGGGGCGAAGTGGCTACACCTTC. The encoded protein is CASSRTDRGRSGYTF.

This clone was picked up a small number of times. V usage is TRBV2 and J usage is TRBJ1-2; D remains ambiguous. CDR3 length: 14 amino acids. CDR1 SNHLY and CDR2 FYNNEI come from the germline V gene. Trimming shortened V by 3 bases and J by 1 base, and 9 bases separated the two germline ends. The CDR3 DNA reads TGTGCCAGCAGTGAGGAACAGCTTAACTATGGCTACACCTTC. Its translation is CASSEEQLNYGYTF.

This clone has only a few counts. The chain is built from TRBV18 and TRBJ1-2, with D uncertain. The V end lost 3 bases, the J end lost 0 bases, and 11 bases lay between the germline ends. Germline V gene lookup returns CDR1 KGHSH and CDR2 LQKENI. There are 15 residues in the CDR3. The CDR3 DNA is TGTGCCAGCTCACCTTCGGGAGCATCTAACTATGGCTACACCTTC. Protein: CASSPSGASNYGYTF.

This clone was observed many times. The chain carries TRBV9 and TRBJ2-1; 8 bases match TRBD2. After removal of 2 bases from V and 2 bases from J, the junction contained 3 bases not matched to a gene. In germline, CDR1 is SGDLS, CDR2 YYNGEE. The CDR3 length is 15 residues. The chain's CDR3 is CASSVSGETYNEQFF. The CDR3 nucleotides are TGTGCCAGCAGCGTTAGCGGGGAAACCTACAATGAGCAGTTCTTC.